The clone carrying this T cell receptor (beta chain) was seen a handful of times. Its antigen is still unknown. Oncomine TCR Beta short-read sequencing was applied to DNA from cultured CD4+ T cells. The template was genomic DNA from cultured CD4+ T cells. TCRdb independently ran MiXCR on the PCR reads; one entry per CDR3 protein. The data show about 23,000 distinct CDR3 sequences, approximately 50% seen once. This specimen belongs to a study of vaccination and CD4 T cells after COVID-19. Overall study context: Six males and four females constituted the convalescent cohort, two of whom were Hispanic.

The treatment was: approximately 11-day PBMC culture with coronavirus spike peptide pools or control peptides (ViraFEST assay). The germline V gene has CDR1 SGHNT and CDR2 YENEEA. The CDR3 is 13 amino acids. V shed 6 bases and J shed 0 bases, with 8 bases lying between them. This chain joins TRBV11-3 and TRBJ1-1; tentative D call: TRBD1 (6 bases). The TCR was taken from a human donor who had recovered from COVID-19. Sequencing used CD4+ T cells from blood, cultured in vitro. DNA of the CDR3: TGTGCCAGCAGGGACAGCATGAACACTGAAGCTTTCTTT. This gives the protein CASRDSMNTEAFF.